Sequencing of this TCR beta chain was carried out in a study of T cells in tumors after PD-1 blockade. Assay: immunoSEQ multiplex PCR; the TCRdb copy retains only in-frame clones and omits some. The sample comprises about 20,000 clones, around 80% of which are singletons, and 20% to 30% rests with the top ten. The germline CDR1 and CDR2 sequences are MRHNA and SNTAGT. This CDR3 region has 14 residues. V gave up 5 bases and J gave up 4 bases; unmatched junction bases: 6. The sample holds a few counts of this clone. This TCR came from a human donor with basal cell carcinoma. The chain couples TRBV6-4 to TRBJ2-3; 7 nucleotides agree with TRBD2. Sample: PBMCs, taken before anti-PD-1 treatment. The CDR3 protein is CASSSGRGADTQYF. CDR3 coding DNA: TGTGCCAGCAGTTCCGGCCGGGGGGCAGATACGCAGTATTTT.